A single sample is the source of the 3 T cell receptor beta chains below, sequenced in a study of T cell repertoires in cytomegalovirus infection. TCRdb re-called the reads with MiXCR, one entry per CDR3 protein. The repertoire consists of hundreds of thousands of distinct CDR3 sequences, with 32% occurring once and the leading ten covering 12%. These TCRs are of unknown antigen specificity. Here the sequenced sample was cultured CD8+ T cells from PBMCs, taken from culture after CMV antigen stimulation. These receptors all stem from a human donor in good health (CMV status not recorded). Some clones in this sample may be carry-over from other donors' samples.

The chain joins TRBV19 to TRBJ1-2, with D perhaps matching TRBD1 (6 bases). The germline V gene encodes CDR1 LNHDA and CDR2 SQIVND (reference sequence). V lost 3 bases and J lost 4, with 18 bases in between. CDR3 length: 16 residues. In DNA form, the CDR3 reads TGTGCCAGTAGTATGGACAGTTCCCTCATCTTCTATGGCTACACCTTC. Translating gives CASSMDSSLIFYGYTF.

The chain has TRBV12-3 or TRBV12-4 and TRBJ2-5; 9 bases agree with TRBD1. The CDR3 contains 17 residues. Germline trimming cut 6 bases from V and 5 bases from J; bases unmatched to any gene: 16. The chain's CDR3 is CASSPGTGIPSWETQYF. The CDR3 nucleotides read TGTGCCAGCAGCCCAGGGACAGGGATCCCCTCTTGGGAGACCCAGTACTTC.

This sequence joins TRBV6-6 and TRBJ2-7, with a possible D match to TRBD2 (5 bases). Trimming pared 2 bases from V and 3 bases from J, leaving 17 bases between. The CDR3 runs to 16 residues. Germline CDR1 reads MNHNY; CDR2 reads SVGAGI (reference sequence). CDR3 loop: CASSYHQTRADYEQYF. For the CDR3, the DNA is TGTGCCAGCAGTTACCACCAGACGAGGGCGGACTACGAGCAGTACTTC.